Sequencing of this TCR beta chain was carried out in a study of T cells in Graves' hyperthyroidism and ophthalmopathy. This clonotype was recorded at least ten times. Its antigen remains unknown. Researchers took RNA transcripts and amplified the TCR beta CDR3 regions from them. HTBI primers were the set used in a first-round RT-PCR of the TCR CDR3. TCRdb recomputed calls from the multiplex PCR reads with MiXCR, one row per CDR3 protein. The repertoire has fewer than 500,000 distinct CDR3 sequences, roughly 14% of them found once; the top ten carry less than 15%. Study observations and caveats: Separating ophthalmopathy from stable hyperthyroidism was achieved by a 13 V-J model. Among thyroid clonotypes expanded above 0.001, most also appeared in blood.

The CDR3 spans 14 residues. From germline, CDR1 is MNHEY and CDR2 SMNVEV (reference sequence). V lost 5 bases to trimming and J lost 5 bases, with 15 bases between them. Diagnoses were established using clinical symptoms, serum thyroxine and TRAb, thyroid ultrasound and orbital computed tomography. The sequenced material came from blood. The TCR comes from a man between 18 and 35 years old with Graves' ophthalmopathy. This rearrangement joins TRBV27 to TRBJ1-1; tentative D call: TRBD1 (6 bases). For the CDR3, the DNA is TGTGCCAGCAGTACAGGGTCGACTTTGACTGAAGCTTTCTTT. It yields the protein CASSTGSTLTEAFF.